This record looks at one T cell receptor (beta chain) sequence and its context. Its antigen is unknown. Base-call qualities are not available, and no considerably larger clone is one nucleotide away. Reading from cysteine to phenylalanine, the CDR3 counts 16 amino acids. The kept DNA is CDR3 alone, 48 bases in frame from the first base. V and J are truncated by 5 bases and 8 bases respectively, leaving an intervening sequence of 22 bases. According to the germline V gene (reference sequence), CDR1 reads MNHNY and CDR2 reads SVGAGI. The sample comes from a study of T cell changes during pregnancy in multiple sclerosis (dated by TCRdb to between 2019 and 2020). General notes on the study: Changes in the T cell repertoire over the course of pregnancy were examined in this study in women with multiple sclerosis.

The method was the immunoSEQ multiplex PCR assay. TCRdb took this table from immuneACCESS and kept in-frame rearrangements with V and J called. Such tables lack part of the clones; where checked against another copy, unresolved V genes explain under half of the gap, and the rest is unexplained. The sample table contains roughly 80,000 clones; only one count was recorded for 92% of them. Roughly 2.5% of the sample comes from the top ten. The sequenced sample was peripheral blood, obtained before pregnancy. The chain joins TRBV6-6 to TRBJ2-1; possibly the D gene is TRBD2, per 6 matching bases. This TCR derives from a female donor with multiple sclerosis, enrolled in a pregnancy study. The bases read TGTGCCAGCAGTCTCCGACTAGTAAAATTCTTCGATGAGCAGTTCTTC. Translated, this gives CASSLRLVKFFDEQFF.